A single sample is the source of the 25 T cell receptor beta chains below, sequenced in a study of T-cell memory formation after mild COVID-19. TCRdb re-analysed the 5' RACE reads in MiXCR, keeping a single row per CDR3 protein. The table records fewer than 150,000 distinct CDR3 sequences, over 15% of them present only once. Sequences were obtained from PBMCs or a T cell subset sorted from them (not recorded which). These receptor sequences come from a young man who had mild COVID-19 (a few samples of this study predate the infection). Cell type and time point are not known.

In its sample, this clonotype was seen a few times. The DNA of the CDR3 is TGTGCCAGTAGTATCGGGAACTCTGGAAACACCATATATTTT. Protein: CASSIGNSGNTIYF. This sequence joins TRBV19 and TRBJ1-3; D gene unclear. Trimming cost V 3 bases and J 0 bases, with 6 bases left between them. Germline CDR1 and CDR2: LNHDA and SQIVND (reference sequence). The CDR3 loop spans 14 amino acids. The full variable domain, its missing parts supplied by reference TRBV19 and TRBJ1-3, is DGGITQSPKYLFRKEGQNVTLSCEQNLNHDAMYWYRQDPGQGLRLIYYSQIVNDFQKGDIAEGYSVSREKKESFPLTVTSAQKNPTAFYLCASSIGNSGNTIYFGEGSWLTVV.

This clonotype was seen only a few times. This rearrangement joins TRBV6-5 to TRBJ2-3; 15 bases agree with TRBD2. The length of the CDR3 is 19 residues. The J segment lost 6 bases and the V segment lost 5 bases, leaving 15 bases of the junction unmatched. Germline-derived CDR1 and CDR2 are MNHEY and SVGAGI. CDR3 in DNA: TGTGCCAGCAGTAGGGGACTAGCGGGGGGACGCCCCCAGACTGATACGCAGTATTTT. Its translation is CASSRGLAGGRPQTDTQYF.

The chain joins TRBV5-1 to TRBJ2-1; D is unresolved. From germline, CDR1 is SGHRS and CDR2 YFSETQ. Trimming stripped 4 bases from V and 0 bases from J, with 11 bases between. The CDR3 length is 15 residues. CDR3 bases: TGCGCCAGCAGCACGGCCCAATTCTCCTACAATGAGCAGTTCTTC. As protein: CASSTAQFSYNEQFF.

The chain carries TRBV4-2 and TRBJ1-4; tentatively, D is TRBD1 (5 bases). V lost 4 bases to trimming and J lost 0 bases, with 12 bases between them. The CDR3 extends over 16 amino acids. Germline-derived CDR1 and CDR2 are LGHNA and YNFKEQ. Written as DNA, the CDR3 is TGTGCCAGCAGCCCCCTTGCGACAGCAACTAATGAAAAACTGTTTTTT. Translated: CASSPLATATNEKLFF.

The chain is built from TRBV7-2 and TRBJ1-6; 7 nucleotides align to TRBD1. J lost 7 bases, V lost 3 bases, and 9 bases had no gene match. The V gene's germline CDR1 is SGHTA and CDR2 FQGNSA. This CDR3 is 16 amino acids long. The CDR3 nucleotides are TGTGCCAGCAGCTTTCTCCCGGACAGGAGGAATTCACCCCTCCACTTT. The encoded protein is CASSFLPDRRNSPLHF.

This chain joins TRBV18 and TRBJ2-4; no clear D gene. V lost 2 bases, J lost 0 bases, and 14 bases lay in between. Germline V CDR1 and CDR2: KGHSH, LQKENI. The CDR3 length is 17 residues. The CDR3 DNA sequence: TGTGCCAGCTCACCAGCCCCGTCGGTTATAGCCAAAAACATTCAGTACTTC. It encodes CASSPAPSVIAKNIQYF.

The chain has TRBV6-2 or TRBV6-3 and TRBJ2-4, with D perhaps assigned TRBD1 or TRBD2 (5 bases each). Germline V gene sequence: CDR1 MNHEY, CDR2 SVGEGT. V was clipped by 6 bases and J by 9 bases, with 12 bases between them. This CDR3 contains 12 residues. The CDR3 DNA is TGTGCCAGCAGGGGGCTAGCCTCCATTCAGTACTTC. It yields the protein CASRGLASIQYF.

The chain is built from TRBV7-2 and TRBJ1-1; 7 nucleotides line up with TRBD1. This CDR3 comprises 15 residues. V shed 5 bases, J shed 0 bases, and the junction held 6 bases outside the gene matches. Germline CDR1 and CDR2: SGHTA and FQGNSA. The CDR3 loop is CASSLQGGMNTEAFF. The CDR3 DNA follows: TGTGCCAGCAGCCTTCAGGGGGGAATGAACACTGAAGCTTTCTTT. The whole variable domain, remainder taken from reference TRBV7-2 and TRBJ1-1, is GAGVSQSPSNKVTEKGKDVELRCDPISGHTALYWYRQSLGQGLEFLIYFQGNSAPDKSGLPSDRFSAERTGGSVSTLTIQRTQQEDSAVYLCASSLQGGMNTEAFFGQGTRLTVV.

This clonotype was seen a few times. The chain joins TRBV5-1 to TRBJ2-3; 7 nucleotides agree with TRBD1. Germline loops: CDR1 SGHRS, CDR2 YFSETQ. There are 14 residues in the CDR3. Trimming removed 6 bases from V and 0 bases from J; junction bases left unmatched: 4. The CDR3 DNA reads TGCGCCAGCAACCAGGGACAGAGCACAGATACGCAGTATTTT. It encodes CASNQGQSTDTQYF.

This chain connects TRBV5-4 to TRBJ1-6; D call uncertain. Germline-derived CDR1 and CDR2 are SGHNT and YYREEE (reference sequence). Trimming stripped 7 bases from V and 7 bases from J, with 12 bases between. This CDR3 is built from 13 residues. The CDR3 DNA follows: TGTGCCAGCGGATTGATCGAGAATTCACCCCTCCACTTT. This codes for CASGLIENSPLHF.

The CDR3 is CASSREPGQGKEQYV. The CDR3 DNA reads TGTGCCAGCAGCCGAGAGCCGGGACAGGGGAAAGAGCAGTACGTC. The chain links TRBV7-8 to TRBJ2-7, with 10 positions matching TRBD1. The germline V gene encodes CDR1 SGHVS and CDR2 FQNEAQ. The V and J ends lost 5 bases and 7 bases, in that order; junction bases with no gene match: 11. The CDR3 runs 15 residues.

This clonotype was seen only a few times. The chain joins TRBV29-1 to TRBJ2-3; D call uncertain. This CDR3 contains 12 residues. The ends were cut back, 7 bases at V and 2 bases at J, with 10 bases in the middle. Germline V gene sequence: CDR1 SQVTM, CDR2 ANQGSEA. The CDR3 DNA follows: TGCAGCGGGGTACTTTACACAGATACGCAGTATTTT. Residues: CSGVLYTDTQYF.

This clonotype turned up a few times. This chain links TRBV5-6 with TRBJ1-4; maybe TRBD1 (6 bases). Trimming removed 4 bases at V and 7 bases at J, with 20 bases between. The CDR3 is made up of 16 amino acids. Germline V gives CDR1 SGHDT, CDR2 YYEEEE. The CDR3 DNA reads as TGTGCCAGCAGCCCGCCTCGGAGAGGGGGACCTGAAAAACTGTTTTTT. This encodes CASSPPRRGGPEKLFF. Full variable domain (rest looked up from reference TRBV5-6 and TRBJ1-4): DAGVTQSPTHLIKTRGQQVTLRCSPKSGHDTVSWYQQALGQGPQFIFQYYEEEERQRGNFPDRFSGHQFPNYSSELNVNALLLGDSALYLCASSPPRRGGPEKLFFGSGTQLSVL.

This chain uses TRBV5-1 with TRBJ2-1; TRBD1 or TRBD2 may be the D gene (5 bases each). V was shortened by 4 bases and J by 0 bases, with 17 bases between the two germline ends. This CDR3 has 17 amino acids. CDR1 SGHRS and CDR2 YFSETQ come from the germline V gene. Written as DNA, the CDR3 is TGCGCCAGCAGCGGGGACGGATATACAAGCTCCTACAATGAGCAGTTCTTC. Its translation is CASSGDGYTSSYNEQFF.

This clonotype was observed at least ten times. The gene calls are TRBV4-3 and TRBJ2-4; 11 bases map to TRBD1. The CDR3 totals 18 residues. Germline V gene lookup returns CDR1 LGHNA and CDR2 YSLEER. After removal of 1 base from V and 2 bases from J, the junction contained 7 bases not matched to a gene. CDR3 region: CASSQARTGGWSKNIQYF. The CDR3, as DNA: TGCGCCAGCAGCCAAGCCCGGACAGGGGGCTGGTCCAAAAACATTCAGTACTTC.

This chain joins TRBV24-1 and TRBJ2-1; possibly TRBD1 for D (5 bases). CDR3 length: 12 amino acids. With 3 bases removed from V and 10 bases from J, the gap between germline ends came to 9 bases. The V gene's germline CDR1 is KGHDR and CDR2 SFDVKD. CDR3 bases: TGTGCCACCAGTGATAGGGGCGAGGAGCAGTTCTTC. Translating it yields CATSDRGEEQFF.

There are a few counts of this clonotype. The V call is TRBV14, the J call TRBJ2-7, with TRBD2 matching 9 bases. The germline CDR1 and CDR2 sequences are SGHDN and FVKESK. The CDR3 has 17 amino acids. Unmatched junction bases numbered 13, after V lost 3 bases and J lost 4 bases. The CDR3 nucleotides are TGTGCCAGCAGCCACCCGACATCTAGCGGGGTGACGTACGAGCAGTACTTC. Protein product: CASSHPTSSGVTYEQYF. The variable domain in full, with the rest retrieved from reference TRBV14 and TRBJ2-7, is EAGVTQFPSHSVIEKGQTVTLRCDPISGHDNLYWYRRVMGKEIKFLLHFVKESKQDESGMPNNRFLAERTGGTYSTLKVQPAELEDSGVYFCASSHPTSSGVTYEQYFGPGTRLTVT.

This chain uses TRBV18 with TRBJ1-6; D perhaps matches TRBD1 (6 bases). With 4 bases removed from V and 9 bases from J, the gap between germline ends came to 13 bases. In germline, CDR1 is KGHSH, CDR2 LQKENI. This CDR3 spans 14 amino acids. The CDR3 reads CASSRADRTSPLHF. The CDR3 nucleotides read TGTGCCAGCTCACGCGCTGACAGGACTTCACCCCTCCACTTT.

This chain's CDR3 is CASSKDREGYEQYV. The CDR3 coding sequence is TGTGCCAGCTCAAAGGACAGGGAGGGTTACGAGCAGTACGTC. The chain recombines TRBV18 with TRBJ2-7, with TRBD1 as a possible D gene (8 bases). This CDR3 is 14 amino acids long. Germline CDR1 KGHSH, CDR2 LQKENI. The V gene lost 5 bases and the J gene lost 4 bases, with 15 bases spanning the gap.

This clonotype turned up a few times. The CDR3 reads CASSLTRNTEAFF. CDR3 bases: TGTGCCAGCAGCCTAACAAGGAACACTGAAGCTTTCTTT. The chain employs TRBV7-2 and TRBJ1-1, with unresolved D. CDR3 size: 13 residues. Trimming cost V 5 bases and J 1 base, with 8 bases left between them. CDR1 and CDR2 from the germline V gene are SGHTA and FQGNSA.

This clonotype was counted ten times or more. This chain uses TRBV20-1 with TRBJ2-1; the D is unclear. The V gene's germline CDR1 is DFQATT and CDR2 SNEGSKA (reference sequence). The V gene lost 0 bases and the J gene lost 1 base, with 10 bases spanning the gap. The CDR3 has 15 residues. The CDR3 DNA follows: TGCAGTGCTAGAGAGGACCGGCTTTCCTACAATGAGCAGTTCTTC. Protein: CSAREDRLSYNEQFF.

The CDR3 is CASSPRKDYWQYV. The CDR3 DNA sequence: TGTGCCAGCTCACCAAGAAAGGACTATTGGCAGTACGTC. This chain joins TRBV18 and TRBJ2-7, with TRBD2 as a possible D gene (6 bases). V shed 2 bases and J shed 9 bases, with 14 bases lying between them. CDR1 KGHSH and CDR2 LQKENI come from the germline V gene. The CDR3 loop spans 13 amino acids.

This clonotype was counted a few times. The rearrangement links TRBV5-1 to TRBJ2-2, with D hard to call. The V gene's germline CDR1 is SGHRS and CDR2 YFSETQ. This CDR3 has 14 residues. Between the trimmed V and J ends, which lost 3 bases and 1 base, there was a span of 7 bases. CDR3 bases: TGCGCCAGCAGCTCTACGGTGAACACCGGGGAGCTGTTTTTT. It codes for CASSSTVNTGELFF.

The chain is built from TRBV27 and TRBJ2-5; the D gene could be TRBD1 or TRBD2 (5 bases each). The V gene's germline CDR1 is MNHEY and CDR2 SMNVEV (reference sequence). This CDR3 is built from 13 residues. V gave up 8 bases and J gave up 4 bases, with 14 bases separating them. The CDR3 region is CASGWGWGETQYF. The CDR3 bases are TGTGCCAGCGGGTGGGGGTGGGGAGAGACCCAGTACTTC.

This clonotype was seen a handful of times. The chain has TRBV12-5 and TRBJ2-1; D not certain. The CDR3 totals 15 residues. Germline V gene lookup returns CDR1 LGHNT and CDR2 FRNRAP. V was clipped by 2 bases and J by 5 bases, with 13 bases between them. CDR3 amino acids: CASGLPRGTDNEQFF. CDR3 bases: TGTGCTAGTGGTTTGCCCCGAGGCACCGACAATGAGCAGTTCTTC.